Each of the 25 T cell receptor beta chains below was sequenced from the same sample in a study of blood T cell repertoires in COVID-19 (dated by TCRdb to about 2020). The method behind the library was the immunoSEQ multiplex PCR assay. TCRdb carries this immuneACCESS record with in-frame sequences only. Its versions omit some clonotypes, under half of them owing to an unresolved V gene in the studies checked, with the rest unexplained. The table for this sample lists under 250,000 clones; roughly 80% of them were counted only once. The ten largest clonotypes hold about 2.5% of the sample. Sequencing used peripheral blood. Every receptor here comes from a woman in her 70s with active or convalescent COVID-19.

V and J are TRBV6-6 and TRBJ2-2; D gene uncertain. V was cut by 6 bases and J by 9 bases, with 8 bases left in between. The germline gives CDR1 MNHNY, CDR2 SVGAGI (reference sequence). This CDR3 spans 11 amino acids. The CDR3 DNA follows: TGTGCCAGCAGCAGCGACCGGGAGCTGTTTTTT. Residues: CASSSDRELFF.

V usage is TRBV2 and J usage is TRBJ1-6, with D perhaps TRBD1 (6 bases). With 7 bases removed from V and 3 bases from J, the gap between germline ends came to 13 bases. The CDR3 spans 15 residues. Germline-derived CDR1 and CDR2 are SNHLY and FYNNEI. The CDR3 sequence is CASTGQPYYNSPLHF. DNA of the CDR3: TGTGCCAGCACTGGACAGCCCTACTATAATTCACCCCTCCACTTT.

This chain joins TRBV6-5 and TRBJ2-1; the match to TRBD2 covers 8 bases. Germline CDR1 and CDR2: MNHEY and SVGAGI. The CDR3 extends over 15 amino acids. With V trimmed by 11 bases and J by 1 base, 10 bases remained unmatched. The CDR3 DNA is TGTGCCTCGGTCGGGAGGGCCGGGTCCTACAATGAGCAGTTCTTC. Its protein product is CASVGRAGSYNEQFF.

V is TRBV7-9 and J is TRBJ1-2; TRBD1 agrees at 9 bases. V was pared by 8 bases and J by 3 bases, with 16 bases of the junction left unmatched. Germline V gives CDR1 SEHNR, CDR2 FQNEAQ (reference sequence). The CDR3 is made up of 17 amino acids. CDR3 nucleotide sequence: TGTGCCAGCGCATCTTATGGACCCACAGGGGGCGACTATGGCTACACCTTC. It codes for CASASYGPTGGDYGYTF.

V usage is TRBV30 and J usage is TRBJ1-5, with 7 bases lining up with TRBD1. The CDR3 length is 13 residues. With V trimmed by 4 bases and J by 5 bases, 5 bases remained unmatched. Germline V gene sequence: CDR1 GTSNPN, CDR2 SVGIG (reference sequence). The CDR3 DNA sequence: TGTGCCTGGACGGGACAGCCCTATCAGCCCCAGCATTTT. Amino acid sequence: CAWTGQPYQPQHF.

V usage is TRBV3-1 (or the pseudogene TRBV3-2) and J usage is TRBJ2-1, with 10 bases aligning to TRBD2. CDR1 LGHDT and CDR2 YNNKEL come from the germline V gene (reference sequence). This CDR3 comprises 15 residues. After removal of 11 bases from V and 2 bases from J, the junction contained 9 bases not matched to a gene. CDR3 amino acids: CASCLAGETYNEQFF. In DNA form, the CDR3 reads TGTGCCTCCTGCCTAGCGGGAGAAACCTACAATGAGCAGTTCTTC.

The chain joins TRBV2 to TRBJ1-6, with a weak D call TRBD1 (5 bases). The CDR3 is made up of 15 amino acids. V was cut by 0 bases and J by 9 bases, with 12 bases left in between. Germline V gives CDR1 SNHLY, CDR2 FYNNEI. The CDR3 nucleotides read TGTGCCAGCAGTGAAGCGCTTCCCGGGGGTTCACCCCTCCACTTT. Amino acid sequence: CASSEALPGGSPLHF.

The chain couples TRBV28 to TRBJ1-4; D is ambiguous. Trimming removed 2 bases at V and 0 bases at J, with 7 bases between. This CDR3 has 15 residues. Germline lookup yields CDR1 MDHEN and CDR2 SYDVKM. This CDR3 is CASSLSGATNEKLFF. CDR3 DNA sequence: TGTGCCAGCAGTTTAAGCGGGGCAACTAATGAAAAACTGTTTTTT.

The genes are TRBV3-1 (or the pseudogene TRBV3-2) and TRBJ2-7; TRBD2 agrees at 9 bases. The V segment lost 4 bases and the J segment 7 bases; nucleotides outside the gene matches: 5. Germline assignment: CDR1 LGHDT and CDR2 YNNKEL (reference sequence). The CDR3 is 13 residues long. The CDR3 nucleotides read TGTGCCAGCAGCCCCGGACTAGCGAGGGAGCAGTACTTC. It is translated as CASSPGLAREQYF.

The V and J genes are TRBV18 and TRBJ1-4, with TRBD1 as a possible D gene (6 bases). The germline V gene has CDR1 KGHSH and CDR2 LQKENI. The length of the CDR3 is 15 residues. Trimming took off 0 bases at V and 8 bases at J, with 13 bases between the two ends. The CDR3 DNA reads TGTGCCAGCTCACCACCGGCCAGGGGTGGGGAAAAACTGTTTTTT. Its protein is CASSPPARGGEKLFF.

J is TRBJ2-3 and V is TRBV10-1; 7 nucleotides match TRBD2. CDR1 is WNHNN, CDR2 SYGVQD, per germline (reference sequence). The CDR3 consists of 15 residues. Germline trimming cut 7 bases from V and 3 bases from J; bases unmatched to any gene: 10. The CDR3 DNA reads TGCGCCAGCACCGACGGGTCTAGCGGAACAGATACGCAGTATTTT. Translating gives CASTDGSSGTDTQYF.

This chain links TRBV5-4 with TRBJ2-3, with 11 bases that match TRBD2. This CDR3 region has 14 residues. V lost 1 base to trimming and J lost 8 bases; unmatched junction nucleotides: 3. Germline-derived CDR1 and CDR2 are SGHNT and YYREEE (reference sequence). CDR3 DNA sequence: TGTGCCAGCAGCTTGTTAGCGGGAGGGCCTACGCAGTATTTT. Encoded protein: CASSLLAGGPTQYF.

The V call is TRBV5-1, the J call TRBJ2-5, with 11 bases lining up with TRBD2. CDR3 length: 17 residues. The germline V gene has CDR1 SGHRS and CDR2 YFSETQ. The ends lost 0 bases at V and 4 bases at J; junction bases unmatched: 8. The CDR3 region is CASSLVLAGGLGETQYF. In DNA form, the CDR3 reads TGCGCCAGCAGCTTGGTGTTAGCGGGGGGGCTAGGAGAGACCCAGTACTTC.

The J gene is TRBJ2-7, the V gene TRBV5-1, with 8 positions matching TRBD1. The CDR3 sequence is 14 residues long. CDR1 SGHRS and CDR2 YFSETQ come from the germline V gene. Trimming took 5 bases from V and 0 from J; bases not matched to a gene: 4. CDR3 loop: CASRLQGDSYEQYF. In DNA, the CDR3 is TGCGCCAGCAGGCTACAGGGGGACTCCTACGAGCAGTACTTC.

The V call is TRBV2, the J call TRBJ1-4; tentative D call: TRBD1 (5 bases). V lost 6 bases, J lost 3 bases, and 11 bases lay in between. The CDR3 consists of 14 residues. CDR1 is SNHLY and CDR2 is FYNNEI in the germline V gene. This CDR3 is CASRVRGANEKLFF. The DNA of the CDR3 is TGTGCCAGCAGGGTTCGGGGGGCTAATGAAAAACTGTTTTTT.

The chain links TRBV9 to TRBJ2-5; TRBD2 aligns across 8 bases. The CDR3 covers 15 residues. V was pared by 0 bases and J by 4 bases, with 5 bases of the junction left unmatched. Germline V gives CDR1 SGDLS, CDR2 YYNGEE. The CDR3 bases are TGTGCCAGCAGCGTAGCCCCGGGGGGGGCAGAGACCCAGTACTTC. Translated, it gives CASSVAPGGAETQYF.

CDR3 region: CASSRGGAGYTDTQYF. CDR3 in DNA: TGTGCCAGCAGCCGCGGTGGGGCAGGGTACACAGATACGCAGTATTTT. J is TRBJ2-3 and V is TRBV9; tentatively, D is TRBD1 (5 bases). Trimming took 4 bases from V and 2 from J, leaving 17 bases between them. The CDR3 runs 16 residues. Per the germline V gene, CDR1 is SGDLS and CDR2 is YYNGEE.

This clone was detected only a few times. The chain joins TRBV14 to TRBJ2-7; 7 bases fit TRBD1. CDR3 length equals 15 residues. Germline V lookup: CDR1 SGHDN, CDR2 FVKESK. Unmatched junction bases numbered 9, after V lost 5 bases and J lost 2 bases. CDR3 in amino acids: CASSSRPQGAYEQYF. The CDR3 nucleotides are TGTGCCAGCAGCTCACGCCCTCAGGGGGCCTACGAGCAGTACTTC.

CDR3 residues: CASSPTLGVGQYF. The CDR3 coding sequence is TGCGCCAGCAGCCCTACCTTAGGGGTGGGGCAGTATTTT. The chain couples TRBV5-1 to TRBJ2-3; D may be TRBD1 (5 bases). CDR3 length: 13 residues. V was clipped by 4 bases and J by 11 bases, with 17 bases between them. The V gene's germline CDR1 is SGHRS and CDR2 YFSETQ.

The V gene is TRBV18, the J gene TRBJ1-6, with TRBD1 identical over 8 bases. This CDR3 has 14 residues. Trimming cost V 6 bases and J 7 bases; bases outside gene matches: 5. The germline gives CDR1 KGHSH, CDR2 LQKENI. As DNA, the CDR3 is TGTGCCAGCTCTTTTGGGACAGGCAATTCACCCCTCCACTTT. It codes for CASSFGTGNSPLHF.

This rearrangement joins TRBV9 to TRBJ2-2; D might be TRBD2 (5 bases). Per germline, CDR1 SGDLS and CDR2 YYNGEE. The length of the CDR3 is 16 residues. V gave up 3 bases and J gave up 1 base, with 13 bases separating them. CDR3 DNA sequence: TGTGCCAGCAGCGCCGGTAGCGCTAGGAACACCGGGGAGCTGTTTTTT. The encoded protein is CASSAGSARNTGELFF.

This chain links TRBV11-3 with TRBJ2-2, with 9 bases identical to TRBD1. The CDR3 extends over 15 amino acids. J was trimmed by 5 bases and V by 8 bases; bases with no gene match: 9. CDR1 SGHNT and CDR2 YENEEA come from the germline V gene. The CDR3 DNA reads as TGTGCCAGCGGGCCGGGACAGGGACTGACCGGGGAGCTGTTTTTT. Amino acid sequence: CASGPGQGLTGELFF. Using reference TRBV11-3 and TRBJ2-2 for the parts outside the CDR3, the full variable domain is EAGVVQSPRYKIIEKKQPVAFWCNPISGHNTLYWYLQNLGQGPELLIRYENEEAVDDSQLPKDRFSAERLKGVDSTLKIQPAELGDSAVYLCASGPGQGLTGELFFGEGSRLTVL.

The chain has TRBV21-1 and TRBJ2-2; the table calls TRBD1, which could not be checked here. TRBV21-1 has pseudogene status. The CDR3 contains 19 residues. The CDR3 DNA reads TGTGCCAGCAGTTATCGAGGGGGTCCCGGACAACCCGACACCGGGGAGCTGTTTTTT. This encodes CASSYRGGPGQPDTGELFF.

The chain links TRBV4-1 to TRBJ2-7; D possibly corresponds to TRBD1 (7 bases). The germline V gene encodes CDR1 MGHRA and CDR2 YSYEKL. With 0 bases removed from V and 9 bases from J, the gap between germline ends came to 12 bases. This CDR3 contains 13 residues. DNA of the CDR3: TGCGCCAGCAGCCAAGATCCAGGGGGGAGGCAGTACTTC. Translating gives CASSQDPGGRQYF.

The chain recombines TRBV5-4 with TRBJ2-7, with 14 bases matching TRBD2. V shed 4 bases, J shed 5 bases, and the junction held 8 bases outside the gene matches. CDR1 is SGHNT, CDR2 YYREEE, per germline (reference sequence). The CDR3 is 16 residues long. CDR3 protein: CASSPGLAGDINEQYF. The CDR3 DNA reads as TGTGCCAGCAGCCCGGGACTAGCGGGAGATATCAACGAGCAGTACTTC.